This T cell receptor beta chain comes out of a study of T cells in Graves' hyperthyroidism and ophthalmopathy. About the study: Peripheral blood collection took place at initial diagnosis, before any treatment.

Patients having uncontrolled infection, another autoimmune disease, pregnancy or lactation were not included. RNA transcripts provided the source from which TCR beta CDR3 regions were amplified. First-round RT-PCR targeting the TCR CDR3 was performed with the HTBI primer set. TCRdb independently ran MiXCR on the multiplex PCR reads; one entry per CDR3 protein. The repertoire holds 690,000 or so distinct CDR3 sequences, around 19% seen once, with 16% in the top ten. Whole-study findings and limits: Ophthalmopathy got predicted by the model a median 6.5 months before its onset. In the analysis, a 13 V-J model separated ophthalmopathy from stable hyperthyroidism.

Worth noting for this clonotype: Its antigen remains unidentified.

The receptor comes from a woman aged 45-65 years with Graves' hyperthyroidism that later progressed to Graves' ophthalmopathy. Sequenced material: blood.

The CDR3 spells CASSFDTISSPLHF. CDR3 sequence (DNA): TGTGCCAGCAGCTTCGATACCATCAGTTCACCCCTCCACTTT. V is TRBV7-9 and J is TRBJ1-6; D gene uncertain. Trimming took 3 bases from V and 9 from J, leaving 12 bases between them. The CDR3 spans 14 residues. Germline V gene sequence: CDR1 SEHNR, CDR2 FQNEAQ (reference sequence).